Listed here is a single T cell receptor (beta chain). Cohort allocation depended upon clinical history that participants reported. These data originate in a study of blood T cell repertoires in COVID-19. Turning to the study itself: COVID-19 samples, acute and convalescent, were from the United States, Italy and Spain.

Under the authors' procedure: Estimated nucleated cell counts came from reference gene primer amplification. Profiled with immunoSEQ multiplex PCR; TCRdb holds only in-frame clones, not every one. V and J calls and clone size come straight from that table; D and trimming were deduced from the DNA. The sample holds approximately 360,000 clones, roughly 90% seen once. CDR3 length: 15 amino acids. This rearrangement joins TRBV21-1 to TRBJ1-5; the DNA was not compared with TRBD1, the D call given in the table. TRBV21-1 is a documented pseudogene. The sequence was obtained from a woman under 40 with acute COVID-19. Sequencing was done on a sample of PBMCs or T cells enriched from blood (not recorded which). The DNA for the CDR3 is TGTGCCAGCAGCCGGCGGACAAGAGCGAATCAGCCCCAGCATTTT. Translating gives CASSRRTRANQPQHF.